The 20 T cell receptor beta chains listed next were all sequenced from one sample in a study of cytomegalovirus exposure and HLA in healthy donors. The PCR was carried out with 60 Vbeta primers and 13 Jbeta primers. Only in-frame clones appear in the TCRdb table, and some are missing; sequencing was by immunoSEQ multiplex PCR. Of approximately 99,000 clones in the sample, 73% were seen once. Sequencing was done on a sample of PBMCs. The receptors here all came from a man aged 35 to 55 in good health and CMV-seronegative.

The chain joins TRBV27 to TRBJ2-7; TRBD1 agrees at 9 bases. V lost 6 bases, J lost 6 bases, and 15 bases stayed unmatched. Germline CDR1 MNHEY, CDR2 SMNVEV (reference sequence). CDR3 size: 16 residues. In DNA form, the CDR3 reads TGTGCCAGCAGCAGCTCTCCCGGGACAGGGAGGGGCGAGCAGTACTTC. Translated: CASSSSPGTGRGEQYF.

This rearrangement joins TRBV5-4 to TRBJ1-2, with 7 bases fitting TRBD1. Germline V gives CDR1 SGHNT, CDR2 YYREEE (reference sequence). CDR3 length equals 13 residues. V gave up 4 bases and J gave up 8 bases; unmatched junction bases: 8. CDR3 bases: TGTGCCAGCAGCGGCCCGGGACAGCAAGGCTACACCTTC. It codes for CASSGPGQQGYTF.

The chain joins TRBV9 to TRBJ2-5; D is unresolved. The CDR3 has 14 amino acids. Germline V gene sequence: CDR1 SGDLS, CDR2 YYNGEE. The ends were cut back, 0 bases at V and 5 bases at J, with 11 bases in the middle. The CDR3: CASSVVPGGETQYF. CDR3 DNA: TGTGCCAGCAGCGTAGTACCTGGTGGCGAGACCCAGTACTTC.

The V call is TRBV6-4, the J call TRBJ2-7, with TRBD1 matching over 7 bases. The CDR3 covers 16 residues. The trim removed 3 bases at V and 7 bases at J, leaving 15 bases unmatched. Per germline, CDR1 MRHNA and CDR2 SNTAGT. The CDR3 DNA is TGTGCCAGCAGTGAGTTTTGGGGACAGCCTTCGCGTGAGCAGTACTTC. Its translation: CASSEFWGQPSREQYF.

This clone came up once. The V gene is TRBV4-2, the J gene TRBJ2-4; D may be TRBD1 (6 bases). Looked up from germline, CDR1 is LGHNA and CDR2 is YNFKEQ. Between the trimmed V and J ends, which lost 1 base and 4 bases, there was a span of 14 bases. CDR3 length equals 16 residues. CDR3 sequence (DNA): TGTGCCAGCAGCCAAGCAAGCCGGGACATTAAAAACATTCAGTACTTC. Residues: CASSQASRDIKNIQYF.

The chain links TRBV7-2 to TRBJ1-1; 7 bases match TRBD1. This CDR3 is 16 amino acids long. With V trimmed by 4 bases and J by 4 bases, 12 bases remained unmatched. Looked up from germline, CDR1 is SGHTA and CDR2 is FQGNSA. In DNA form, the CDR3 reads TGTGCCAGCAGCTCACGTCCAGGGGGTTCAACCACTGAAGCTTTCTTT. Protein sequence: CASSSRPGGSTTEAFF.

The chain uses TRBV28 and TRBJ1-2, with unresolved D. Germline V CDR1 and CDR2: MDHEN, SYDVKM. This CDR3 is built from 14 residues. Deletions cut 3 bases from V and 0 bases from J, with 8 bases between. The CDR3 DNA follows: TGTGCCAGCAGTTTCATTGACACTAACTATGGCTACACCTTC. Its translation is CASSFIDTNYGYTF.

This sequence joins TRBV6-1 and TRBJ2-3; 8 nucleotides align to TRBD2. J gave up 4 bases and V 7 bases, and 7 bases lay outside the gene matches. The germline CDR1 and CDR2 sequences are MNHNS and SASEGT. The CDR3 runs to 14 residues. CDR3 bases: TGTGCCAGCACCCAGCGGGGGAGTTCAGATACGCAGTATTTT. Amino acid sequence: CASTQRGSSDTQYF.

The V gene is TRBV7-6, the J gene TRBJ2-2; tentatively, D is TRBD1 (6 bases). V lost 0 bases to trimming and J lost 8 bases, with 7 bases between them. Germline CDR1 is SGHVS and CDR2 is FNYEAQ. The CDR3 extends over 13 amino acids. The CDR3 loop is CASSLAGGGELFF. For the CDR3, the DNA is TGTGCCAGCAGCTTAGCAGGGGGAGGGGAGCTGTTTTTT.

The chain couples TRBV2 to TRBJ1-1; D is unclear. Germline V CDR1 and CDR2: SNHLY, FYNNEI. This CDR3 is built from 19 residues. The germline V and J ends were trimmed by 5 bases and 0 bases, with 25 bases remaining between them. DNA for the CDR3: TGTGCCAGCAGTCATTCCGGAGGGCAGCACCATGTCATGAACACTGAAGCTTTCTTT. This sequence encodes CASSHSGGQHHVMNTEAFF.

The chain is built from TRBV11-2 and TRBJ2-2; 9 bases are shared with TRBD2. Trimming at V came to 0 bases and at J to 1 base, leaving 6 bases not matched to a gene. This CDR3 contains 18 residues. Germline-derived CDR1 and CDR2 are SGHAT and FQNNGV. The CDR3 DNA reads TGTGCCAGCAGCTTAGATCCCCGGACTAGCGAGAACACCGGGGAGCTGTTTTTT. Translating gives CASSLDPRTSENTGELFF. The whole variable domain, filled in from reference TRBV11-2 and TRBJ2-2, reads EAGVAQSPRYKIIEKRQSVAFWCNPISGHATLYWYQQILGQGPKLLIQFQNNGVVDDSQLPKDRFSAERLKGVDSTLKIQPAKLEDSAVYLCASSLDPRTSENTGELFFGEGSRLTVL.

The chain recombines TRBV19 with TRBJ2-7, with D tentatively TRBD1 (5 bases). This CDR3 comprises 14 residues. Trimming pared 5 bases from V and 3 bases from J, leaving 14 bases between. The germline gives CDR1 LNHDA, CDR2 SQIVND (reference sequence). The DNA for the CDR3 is TGTGCCAGTAGTCTGGAACCCCAGGGCTACGAGCAGTACTTC. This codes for CASSLEPQGYEQYF.

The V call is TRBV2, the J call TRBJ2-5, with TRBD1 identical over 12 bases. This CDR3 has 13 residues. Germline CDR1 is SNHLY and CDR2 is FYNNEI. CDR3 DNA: TGTGCAACCGGGACAGGGGGCTTCAAGACCCAGTACTTC. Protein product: CATGTGGFKTQYF.

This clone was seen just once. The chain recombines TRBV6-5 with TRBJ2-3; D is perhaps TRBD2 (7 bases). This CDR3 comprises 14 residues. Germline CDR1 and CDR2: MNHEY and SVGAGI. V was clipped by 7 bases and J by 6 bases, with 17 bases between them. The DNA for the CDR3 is TGTGCCAGCAAGGGGGGGGACCTCAGGGATACGCAGTATTTT. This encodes CASKGGDLRDTQYF.

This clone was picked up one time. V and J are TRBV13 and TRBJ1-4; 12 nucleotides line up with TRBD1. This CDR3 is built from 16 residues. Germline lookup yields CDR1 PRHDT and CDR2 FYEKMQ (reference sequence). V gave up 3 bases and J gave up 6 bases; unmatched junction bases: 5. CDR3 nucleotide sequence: TGTGCCAGCAGCTTCCGGGACAGGGGGCAGGATGAAAAACTGTTTTTT. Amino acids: CASSFRDRGQDEKLFF.

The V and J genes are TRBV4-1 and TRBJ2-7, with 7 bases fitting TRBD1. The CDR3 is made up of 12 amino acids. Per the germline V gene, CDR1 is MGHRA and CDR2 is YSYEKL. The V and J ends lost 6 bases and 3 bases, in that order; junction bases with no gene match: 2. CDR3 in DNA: TGCGCCAGCAGAGGGGGCAGCTACGAGCAGTACTTC. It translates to CASRGGSYEQYF.

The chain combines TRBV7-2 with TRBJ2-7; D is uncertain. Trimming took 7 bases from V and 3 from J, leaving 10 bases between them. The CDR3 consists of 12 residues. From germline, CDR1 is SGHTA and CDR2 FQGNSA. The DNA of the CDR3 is TGTGCCAGCACCTCCCCAGGCTACGAGCAGTACTTC. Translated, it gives CASTSPGYEQYF.

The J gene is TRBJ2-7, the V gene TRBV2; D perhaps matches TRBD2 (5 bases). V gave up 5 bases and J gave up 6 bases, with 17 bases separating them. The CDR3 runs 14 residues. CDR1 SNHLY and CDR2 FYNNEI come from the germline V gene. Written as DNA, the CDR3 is TGTGCCAGCAGTCTCTCAGGTCCCCTAGCCGAGCAGTACTTC. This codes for CASSLSGPLAEQYF.

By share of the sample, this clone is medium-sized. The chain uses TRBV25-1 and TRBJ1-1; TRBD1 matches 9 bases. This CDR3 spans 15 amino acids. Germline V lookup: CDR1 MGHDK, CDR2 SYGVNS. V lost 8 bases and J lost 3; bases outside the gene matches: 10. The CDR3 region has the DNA TGTGCCAGCTCCCCGGGACAGGGCGGTTACACTGAAGCTTTCTTT. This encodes CASSPGQGGYTEAFF. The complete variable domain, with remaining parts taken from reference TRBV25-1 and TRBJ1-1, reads EADIYQTPRYLVIGTGKKITLECSQTMGHDKMYWYQQDPGMELHLIHYSYGVNSTEKGDLSSESTVSRIRTEHFPLTLESARPSHTSQYLCASSPGQGGYTEAFFGQGTRLTVV.

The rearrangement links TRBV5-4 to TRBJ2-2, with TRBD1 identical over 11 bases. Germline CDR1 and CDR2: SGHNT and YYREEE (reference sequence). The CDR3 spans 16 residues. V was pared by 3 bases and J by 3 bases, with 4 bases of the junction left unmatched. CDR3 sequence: CASSSGTGGHTGELFF. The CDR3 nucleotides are TGTGCCAGCAGCTCCGGGACAGGGGGTCACACCGGGGAGCTGTTTTTT.